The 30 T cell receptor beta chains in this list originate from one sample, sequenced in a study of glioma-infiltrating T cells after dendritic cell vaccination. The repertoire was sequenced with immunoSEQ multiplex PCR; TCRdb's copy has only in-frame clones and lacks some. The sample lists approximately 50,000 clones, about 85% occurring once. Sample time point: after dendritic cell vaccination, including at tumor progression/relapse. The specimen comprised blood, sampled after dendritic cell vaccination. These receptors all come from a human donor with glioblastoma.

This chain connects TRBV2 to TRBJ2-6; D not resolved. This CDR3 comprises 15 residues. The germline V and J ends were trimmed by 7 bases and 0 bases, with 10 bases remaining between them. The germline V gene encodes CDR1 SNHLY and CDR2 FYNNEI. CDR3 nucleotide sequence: TGTGCCAGCAATATAGACAACTCTGGGGCCAACGTCCTGACTTTC. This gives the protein CASNIDNSGANVLTF.

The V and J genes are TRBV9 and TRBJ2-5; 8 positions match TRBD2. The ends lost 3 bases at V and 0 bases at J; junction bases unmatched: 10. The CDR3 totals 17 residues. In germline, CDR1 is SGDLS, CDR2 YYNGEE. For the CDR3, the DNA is TGTGCCAGCAGCGCCCGTCACGGGGGGGTCGACCAAGAGACCCAGTACTTC. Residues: CASSARHGGVDQETQYF.

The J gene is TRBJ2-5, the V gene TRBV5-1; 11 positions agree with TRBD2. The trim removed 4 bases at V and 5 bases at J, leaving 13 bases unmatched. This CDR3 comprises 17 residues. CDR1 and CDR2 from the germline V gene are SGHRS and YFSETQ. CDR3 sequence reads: CASSVGTLAGGRETQYF. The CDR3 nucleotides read TGCGCCAGCAGCGTCGGGACGCTAGCGGGGGGCAGGGAGACCCAGTACTTC.

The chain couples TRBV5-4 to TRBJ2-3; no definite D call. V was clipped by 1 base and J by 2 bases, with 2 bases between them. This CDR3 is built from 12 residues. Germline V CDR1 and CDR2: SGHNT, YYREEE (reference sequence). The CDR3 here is CASSLYTDTQYF. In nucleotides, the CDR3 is TGTGCCAGCAGCTTGTACACAGATACGCAGTATTTT.

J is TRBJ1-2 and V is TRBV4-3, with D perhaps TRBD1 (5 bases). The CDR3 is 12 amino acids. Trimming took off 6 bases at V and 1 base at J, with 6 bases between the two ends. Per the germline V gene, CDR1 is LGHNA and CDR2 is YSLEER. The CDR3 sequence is CASRGRNYGYTF. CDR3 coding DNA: TGCGCCAGCAGGGGGCGTAACTATGGCTACACCTTC.

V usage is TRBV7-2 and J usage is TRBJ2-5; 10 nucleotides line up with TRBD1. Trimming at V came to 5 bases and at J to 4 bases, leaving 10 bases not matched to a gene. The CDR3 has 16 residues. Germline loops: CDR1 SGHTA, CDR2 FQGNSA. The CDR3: CASSPWDRGLIETQYF. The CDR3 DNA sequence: TGTGCCAGCAGCCCATGGGACAGGGGTTTGATAGAGACCCAGTACTTC.

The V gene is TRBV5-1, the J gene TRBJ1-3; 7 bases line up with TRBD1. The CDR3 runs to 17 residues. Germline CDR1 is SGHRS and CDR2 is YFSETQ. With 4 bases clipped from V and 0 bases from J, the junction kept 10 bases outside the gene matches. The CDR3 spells CASSPRRDSSSGNTIYF. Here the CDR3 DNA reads TGCGCCAGCAGCCCCCGGCGGGACAGTTCCTCTGGAAACACCATATATTTT. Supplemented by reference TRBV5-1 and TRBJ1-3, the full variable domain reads KAGVTQTPRYLIKTRGQQVTLSCSPISGHRSVSWYQQTPGQGLQFLFEYFSETQRNKGNFPGRFSGRQFSNSRSEMNVSTLELGDSALYLCASSPRRDSSSGNTIYFGEGSWLTVV.

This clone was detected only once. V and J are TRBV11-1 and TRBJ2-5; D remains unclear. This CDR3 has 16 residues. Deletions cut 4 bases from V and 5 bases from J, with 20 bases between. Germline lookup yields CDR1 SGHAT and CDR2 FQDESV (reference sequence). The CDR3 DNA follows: TGTGCCAGCAGCTCCTCAGTGACAACCTTCCTCGAGACCCAGTACTTC. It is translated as CASSSSVTTFLETQYF.

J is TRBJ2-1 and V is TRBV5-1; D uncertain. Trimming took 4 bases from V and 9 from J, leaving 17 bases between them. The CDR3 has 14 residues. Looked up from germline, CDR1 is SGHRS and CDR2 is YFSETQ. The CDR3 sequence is CASSQAPESAEQFF. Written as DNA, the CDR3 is TGCGCCAGCAGCCAGGCCCCCGAGTCAGCTGAGCAGTTCTTC.

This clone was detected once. CDR3 residues: CASTSKGQGNTEAFF. In DNA form, the CDR3 reads TGTGCCAGTACCTCGAAAGGACAGGGGAACACTGAAGCTTTCTTT. The chain combines TRBV19 with TRBJ1-1, with 8 bases aligning to TRBD1. The CDR3 runs 15 residues. V lost 7 bases to trimming and J lost 1 base; unmatched junction nucleotides: 8. The germline gives CDR1 LNHDA, CDR2 SQIVND (reference sequence).

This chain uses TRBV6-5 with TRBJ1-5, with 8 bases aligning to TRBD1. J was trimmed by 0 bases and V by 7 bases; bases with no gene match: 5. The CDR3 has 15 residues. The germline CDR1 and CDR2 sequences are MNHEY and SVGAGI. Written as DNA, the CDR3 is TGTGCCAGCACGGTAGGACAGGGTAGCAATCAGCCCCAGCATTTT. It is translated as CASTVGQGSNQPQHF.

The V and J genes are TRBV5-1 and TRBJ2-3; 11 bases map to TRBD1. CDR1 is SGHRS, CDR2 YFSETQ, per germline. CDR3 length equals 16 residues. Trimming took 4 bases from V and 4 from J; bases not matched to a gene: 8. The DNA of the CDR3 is TGCGCCAGCAGCCCGGGACAGGGGGGCGATGCAGATACGCAGTATTTT. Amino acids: CASSPGQGGDADTQYF.

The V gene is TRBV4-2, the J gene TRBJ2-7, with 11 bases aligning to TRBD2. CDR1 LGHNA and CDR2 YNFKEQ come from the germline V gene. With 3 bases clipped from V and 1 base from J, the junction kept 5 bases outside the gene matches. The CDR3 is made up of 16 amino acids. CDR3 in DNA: TGTGCCAGCAGCCAGGCCACTAGCGGGGGATCCTACGAGCAGTACTTC. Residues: CASSQATSGGSYEQYF.

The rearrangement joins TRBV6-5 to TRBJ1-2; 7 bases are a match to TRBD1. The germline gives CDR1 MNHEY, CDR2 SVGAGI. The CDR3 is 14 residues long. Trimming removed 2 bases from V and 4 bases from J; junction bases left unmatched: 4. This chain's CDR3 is CASSYEGAGYGYTF. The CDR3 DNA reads TGTGCCAGCAGTTACGAGGGGGCCGGCTATGGCTACACCTTC.

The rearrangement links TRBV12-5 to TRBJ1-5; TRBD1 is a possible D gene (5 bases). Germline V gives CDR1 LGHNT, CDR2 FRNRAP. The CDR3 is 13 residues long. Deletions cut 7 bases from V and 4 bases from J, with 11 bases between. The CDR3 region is CASDWGGNQPQHF. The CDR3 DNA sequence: TGTGCTAGTGATTGGGGGGGGAATCAGCCCCAGCATTTT.

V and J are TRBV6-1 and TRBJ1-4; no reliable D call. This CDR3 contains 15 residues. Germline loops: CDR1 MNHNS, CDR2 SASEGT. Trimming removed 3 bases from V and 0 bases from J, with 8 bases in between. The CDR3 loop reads CASSDNSATNEKLFF. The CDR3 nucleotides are TGTGCCAGCAGTGACAACAGTGCAACTAATGAAAAACTGTTTTTT.

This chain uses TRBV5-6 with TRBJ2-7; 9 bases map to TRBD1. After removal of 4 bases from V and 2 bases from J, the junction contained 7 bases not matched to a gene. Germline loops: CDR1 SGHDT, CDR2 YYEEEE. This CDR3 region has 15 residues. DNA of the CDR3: TGTGCCAGCAGCCTATGGACAGGGGAGCCCTACGAGCAGTACTTC. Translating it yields CASSLWTGEPYEQYF.

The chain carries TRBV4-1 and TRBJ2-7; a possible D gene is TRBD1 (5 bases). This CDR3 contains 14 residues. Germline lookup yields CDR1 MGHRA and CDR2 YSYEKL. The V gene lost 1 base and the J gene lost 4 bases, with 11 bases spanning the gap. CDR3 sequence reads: CASSQGARVYEQYF. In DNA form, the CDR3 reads TGCGCCAGCAGCCAAGGTGCCAGGGTTTACGAGCAGTACTTC.

CDR3 region: CASSWGTGRETQYF. The CDR3 DNA reads TGCGCCAGCAGCTGGGGGACAGGGCGGGAGACCCAGTACTTC. The chain links TRBV5-1 to TRBJ2-5; 9 nucleotides line up with TRBD1. This CDR3 contains 14 residues. V gave up 3 bases and J gave up 5 bases; unmatched junction bases: 5. Germline assignment: CDR1 SGHRS and CDR2 YFSETQ.

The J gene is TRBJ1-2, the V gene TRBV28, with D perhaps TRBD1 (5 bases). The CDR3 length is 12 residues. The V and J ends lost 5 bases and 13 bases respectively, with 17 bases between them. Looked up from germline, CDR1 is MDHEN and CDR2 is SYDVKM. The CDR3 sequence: CASSDRTTVVTF. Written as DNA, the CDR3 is TGTGCCAGCAGTGACAGAACTACGGTTGTCACCTTC.

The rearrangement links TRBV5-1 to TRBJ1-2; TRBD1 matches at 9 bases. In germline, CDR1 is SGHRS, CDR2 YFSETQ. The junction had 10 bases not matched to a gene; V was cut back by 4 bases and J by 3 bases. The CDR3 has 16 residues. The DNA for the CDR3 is TGCGCCAGCAGCGAAGGGACAGGGAGTACCCACTATGGCTACACCTTC. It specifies CASSEGTGSTHYGYTF.

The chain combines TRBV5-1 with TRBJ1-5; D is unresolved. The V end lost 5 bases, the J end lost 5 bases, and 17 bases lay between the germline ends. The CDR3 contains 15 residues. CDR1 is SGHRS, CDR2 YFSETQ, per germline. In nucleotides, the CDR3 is TGCGCCAGCAGTTGGAAGGGAGGCCCCGATCAGCCCCAGCATTTT. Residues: CASSWKGGPDQPQHF.

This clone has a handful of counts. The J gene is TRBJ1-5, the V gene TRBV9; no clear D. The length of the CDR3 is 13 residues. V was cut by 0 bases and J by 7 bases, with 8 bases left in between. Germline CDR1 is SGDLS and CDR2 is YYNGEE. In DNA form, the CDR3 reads TGTGCCAGCAGCGTAGAAGGAGGGCAGCCCCAGCATTTT. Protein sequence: CASSVEGGQPQHF.

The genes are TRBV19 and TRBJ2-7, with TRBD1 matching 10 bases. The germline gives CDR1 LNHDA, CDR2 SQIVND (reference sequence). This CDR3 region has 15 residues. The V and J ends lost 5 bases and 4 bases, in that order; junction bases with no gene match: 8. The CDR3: CASSGQTGGVYEQYF. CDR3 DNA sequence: TGTGCCAGTAGTGGTCAGACAGGGGGCGTATACGAGCAGTACTTC.

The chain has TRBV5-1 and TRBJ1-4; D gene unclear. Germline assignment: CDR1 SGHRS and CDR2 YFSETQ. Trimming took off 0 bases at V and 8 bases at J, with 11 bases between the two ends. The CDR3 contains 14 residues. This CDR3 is CASSLAGEREKLFF. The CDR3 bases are TGCGCCAGCAGCTTGGCTGGGGAGAGGGAAAAACTGTTTTTT.

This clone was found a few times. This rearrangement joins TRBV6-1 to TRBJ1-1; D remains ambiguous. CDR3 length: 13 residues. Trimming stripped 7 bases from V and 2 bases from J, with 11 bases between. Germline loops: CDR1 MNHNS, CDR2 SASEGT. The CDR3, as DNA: TGTGCCAGCACGCTCAGTGTTAACACTGAAGCTTTCTTT. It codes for CASTLSVNTEAFF.

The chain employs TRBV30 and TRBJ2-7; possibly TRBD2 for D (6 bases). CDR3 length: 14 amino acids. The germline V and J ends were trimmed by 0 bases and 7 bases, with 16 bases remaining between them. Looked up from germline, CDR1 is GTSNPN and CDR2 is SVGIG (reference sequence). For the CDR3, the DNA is TGTGCCTGGAGTGTAGGGGCGGGTGCGGGGGAGCAGTACTTC. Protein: CAWSVGAGAGEQYF.

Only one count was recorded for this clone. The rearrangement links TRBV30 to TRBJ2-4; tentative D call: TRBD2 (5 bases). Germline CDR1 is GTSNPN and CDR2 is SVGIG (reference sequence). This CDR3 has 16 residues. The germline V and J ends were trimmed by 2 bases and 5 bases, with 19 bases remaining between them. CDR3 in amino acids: CAWSPTGSGEQNIQYF. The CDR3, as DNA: TGTGCCTGGAGTCCCACTGGCAGTGGGGAGCAAAACATTCAGTACTTC.

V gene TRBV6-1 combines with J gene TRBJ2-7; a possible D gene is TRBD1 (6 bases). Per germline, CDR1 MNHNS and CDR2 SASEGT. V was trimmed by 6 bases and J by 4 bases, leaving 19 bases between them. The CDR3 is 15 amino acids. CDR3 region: CASSESMGTWYEQYF. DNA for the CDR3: TGTGCCAGCAGCGAGTCGATGGGGACATGGTACGAGCAGTACTTC.

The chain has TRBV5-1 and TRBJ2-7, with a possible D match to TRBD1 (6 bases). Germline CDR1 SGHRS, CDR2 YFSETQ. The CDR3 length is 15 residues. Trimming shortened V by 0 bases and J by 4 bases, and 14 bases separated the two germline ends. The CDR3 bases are TGCGCCAGCAGCTTGGAGGGCCAGGGGTTTTACGAGCAGTACTTC. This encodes CASSLEGQGFYEQYF.